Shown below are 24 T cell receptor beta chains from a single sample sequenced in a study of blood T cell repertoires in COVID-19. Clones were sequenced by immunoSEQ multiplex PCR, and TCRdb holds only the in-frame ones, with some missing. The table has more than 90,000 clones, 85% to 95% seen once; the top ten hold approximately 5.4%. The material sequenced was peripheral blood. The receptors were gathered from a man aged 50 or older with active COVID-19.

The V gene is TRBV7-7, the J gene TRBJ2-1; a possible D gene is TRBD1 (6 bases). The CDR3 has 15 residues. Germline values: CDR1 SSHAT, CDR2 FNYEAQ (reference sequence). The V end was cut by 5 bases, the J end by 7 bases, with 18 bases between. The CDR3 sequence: CASSPGVSSTNEQFF. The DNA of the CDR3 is TGTGCCAGCAGCCCAGGGGTTAGCTCCACGAATGAGCAGTTCTTC.

The CDR3 sequence is CASSLKQGGLGNIQYF. In DNA, the CDR3 is TGTGCCAGCAGCTTAAAACAGGGCGGACTTGGGAACATTCAGTACTTC. The chain carries TRBV5-5 and TRBJ2-4, with D tentatively TRBD1 (6 bases). Looked up from germline, CDR1 is SGHKS and CDR2 is YYEKEE (reference sequence). The CDR3 sequence is 16 residues long. The germline V and J ends were trimmed by 2 bases and 7 bases, with 19 bases remaining between them.

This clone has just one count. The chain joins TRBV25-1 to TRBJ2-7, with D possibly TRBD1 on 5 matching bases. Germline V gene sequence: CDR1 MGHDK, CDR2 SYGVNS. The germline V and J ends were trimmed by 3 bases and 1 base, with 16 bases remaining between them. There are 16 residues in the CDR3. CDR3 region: CASSDPGRATSYEQYF. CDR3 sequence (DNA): TGTGCCAGCAGTGACCCCGGCAGGGCTACATCCTACGAGCAGTACTTC.

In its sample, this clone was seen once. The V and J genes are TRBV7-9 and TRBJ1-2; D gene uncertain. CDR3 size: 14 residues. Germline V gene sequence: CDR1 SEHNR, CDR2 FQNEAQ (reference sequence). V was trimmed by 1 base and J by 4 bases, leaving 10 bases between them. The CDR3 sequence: CASSLGLDGYGYTF. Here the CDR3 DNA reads TGTGCCAGCAGCTTAGGGCTAGACGGCTATGGCTACACCTTC.

This CDR3 reads CASSSSPRLSSYEQYF. The CDR3, as DNA: TGTGCCAGCAGCTCCTCCCCCCGACTGAGCTCCTACGAGCAGTACTTC. The chain carries TRBV5-5 and TRBJ2-7, with no clear D. Per germline, CDR1 SGHKS and CDR2 YYEKEE (reference sequence). There are 16 residues in the CDR3. Trimming stripped 3 bases from V and 0 bases from J, with 16 bases between.

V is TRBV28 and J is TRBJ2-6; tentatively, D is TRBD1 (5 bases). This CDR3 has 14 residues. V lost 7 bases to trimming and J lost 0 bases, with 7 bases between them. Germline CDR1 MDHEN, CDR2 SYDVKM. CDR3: CASMGPSGANVLTF. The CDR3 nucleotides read TGTGCCAGCATGGGGCCCTCTGGGGCCAACGTCCTGACTTTC.

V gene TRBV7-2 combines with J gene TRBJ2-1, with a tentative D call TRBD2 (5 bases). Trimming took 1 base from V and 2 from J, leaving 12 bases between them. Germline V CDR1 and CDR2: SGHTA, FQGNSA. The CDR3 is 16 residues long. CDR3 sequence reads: CASSLGLALTYNEQFF. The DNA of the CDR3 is TGTGCCAGCAGCTTAGGGTTAGCGCTGACCTACAATGAGCAGTTCTTC. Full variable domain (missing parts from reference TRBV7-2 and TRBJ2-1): GAGVSQSPSNKVTEKGKDVELRCDPISGHTALYWYRQSLGQGLEFLIYFQGNSAPDKSGLPSDRFSAERTGGSVSTLTIQRTQQEDSAVYLCASSLGLALTYNEQFFGPGTRLTVL.

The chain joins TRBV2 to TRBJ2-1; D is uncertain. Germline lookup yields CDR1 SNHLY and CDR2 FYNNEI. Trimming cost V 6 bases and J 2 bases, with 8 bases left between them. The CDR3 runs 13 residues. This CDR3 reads CASSPIAYNEQFF. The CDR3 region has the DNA TGTGCCAGCAGCCCTATTGCCTACAATGAGCAGTTCTTC.

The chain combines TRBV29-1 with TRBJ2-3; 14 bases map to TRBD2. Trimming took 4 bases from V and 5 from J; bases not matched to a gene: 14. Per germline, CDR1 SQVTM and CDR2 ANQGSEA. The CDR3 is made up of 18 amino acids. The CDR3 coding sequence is TGCAGCGTTGGGGGGGGCCGGACTAGCGGGAGGCGGGAAGATACGCAGTATTTT. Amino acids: CSVGGGRTSGRREDTQYF.

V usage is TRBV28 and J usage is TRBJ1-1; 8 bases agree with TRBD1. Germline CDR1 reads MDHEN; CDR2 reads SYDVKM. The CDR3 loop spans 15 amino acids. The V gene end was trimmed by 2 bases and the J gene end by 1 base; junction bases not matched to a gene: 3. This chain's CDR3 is CASSLGQGANTEAFF. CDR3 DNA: TGTGCCAGCAGTTTAGGGCAGGGGGCGAACACTGAAGCTTTCTTT.

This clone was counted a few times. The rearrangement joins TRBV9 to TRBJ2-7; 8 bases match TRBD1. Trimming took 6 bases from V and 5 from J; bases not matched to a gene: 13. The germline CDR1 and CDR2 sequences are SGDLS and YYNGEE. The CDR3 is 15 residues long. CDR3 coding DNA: TGTGCCAGCAACTCAGGGGGCGCGCTGATAGACGAGCAGTACTTC. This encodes CASNSGGALIDEQYF.

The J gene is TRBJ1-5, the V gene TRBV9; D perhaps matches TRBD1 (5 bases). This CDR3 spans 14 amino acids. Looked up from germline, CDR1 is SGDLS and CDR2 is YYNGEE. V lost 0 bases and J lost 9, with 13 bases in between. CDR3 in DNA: TGTGCCAGCAGCGTAGATGGGGGAGGGCGGCCCCAGCATTTT. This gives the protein CASSVDGGGRPQHF. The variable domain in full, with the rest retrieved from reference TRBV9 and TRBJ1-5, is DSGVTQTPKHLITATGQRVTLRCSPRSGDLSVYWYQQSLDQGLQFLIQYYNGEERAKGNILERFSAQQFPDLHSELNLSSLELGDSALYFCASSVDGGGRPQHFGDGTRLSIL.

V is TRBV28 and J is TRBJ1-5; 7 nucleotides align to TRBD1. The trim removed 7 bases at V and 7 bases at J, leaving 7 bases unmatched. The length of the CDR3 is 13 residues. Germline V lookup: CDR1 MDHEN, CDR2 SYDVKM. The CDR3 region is CASIPQGWQPQHF. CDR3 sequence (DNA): TGTGCCAGCATCCCACAGGGGTGGCAGCCCCAGCATTTT.

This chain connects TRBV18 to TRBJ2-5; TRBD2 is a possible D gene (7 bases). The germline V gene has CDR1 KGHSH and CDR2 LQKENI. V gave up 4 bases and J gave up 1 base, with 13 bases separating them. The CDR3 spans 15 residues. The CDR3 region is CASSRTRGTQETQYF. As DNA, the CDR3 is TGTGCCAGCTCACGGACTAGGGGGACCCAAGAGACCCAGTACTTC.

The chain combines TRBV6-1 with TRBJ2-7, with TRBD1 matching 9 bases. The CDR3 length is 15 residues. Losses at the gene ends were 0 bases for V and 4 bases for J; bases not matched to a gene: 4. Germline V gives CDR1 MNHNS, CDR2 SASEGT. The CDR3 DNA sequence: TGTGCCAGCAGTGAAGCGTACAGGGGGCTGTACGAGCAGTACTTC. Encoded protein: CASSEAYRGLYEQYF.

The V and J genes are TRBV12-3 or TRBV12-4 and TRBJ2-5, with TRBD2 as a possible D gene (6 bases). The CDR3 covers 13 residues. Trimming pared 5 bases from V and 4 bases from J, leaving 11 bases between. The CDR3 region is CASSLHGGETQYF. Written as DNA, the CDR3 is TGTGCCAGCAGTCTCCACGGGGGAGAGACCCAGTACTTC.

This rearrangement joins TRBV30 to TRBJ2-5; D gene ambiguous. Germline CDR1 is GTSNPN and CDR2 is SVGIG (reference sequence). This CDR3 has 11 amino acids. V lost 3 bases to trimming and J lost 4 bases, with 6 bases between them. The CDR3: CAWSIVETQYF. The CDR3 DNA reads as TGTGCCTGGAGCATTGTAGAGACCCAGTACTTC.

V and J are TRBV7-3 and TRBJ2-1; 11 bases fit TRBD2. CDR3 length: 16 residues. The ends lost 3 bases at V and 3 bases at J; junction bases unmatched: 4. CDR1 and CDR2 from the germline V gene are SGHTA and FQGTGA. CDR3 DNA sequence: TGTGCCAGCAGCTTCGGGACTAGCGGCTTCTACAATGAGCAGTTCTTC. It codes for CASSFGTSGFYNEQFF.

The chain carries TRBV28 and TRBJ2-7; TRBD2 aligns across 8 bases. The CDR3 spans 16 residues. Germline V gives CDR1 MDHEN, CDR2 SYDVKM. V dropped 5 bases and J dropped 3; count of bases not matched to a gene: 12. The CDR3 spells CASSTRPTSGSYEQYF. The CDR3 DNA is TGTGCCAGCAGTACCCGCCCTACTAGCGGCAGCTACGAGCAGTACTTC. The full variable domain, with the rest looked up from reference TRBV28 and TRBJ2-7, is DVKVTQSSRYLVKRTGEKVFLECVQDMDHENMFWYRQDPGLGLRLIYFSYDVKMKEKGDIPEGYSVSREKKERFSLILESASTNQTSMYLCASSTRPTSGSYEQYFGPGTRLTVT.

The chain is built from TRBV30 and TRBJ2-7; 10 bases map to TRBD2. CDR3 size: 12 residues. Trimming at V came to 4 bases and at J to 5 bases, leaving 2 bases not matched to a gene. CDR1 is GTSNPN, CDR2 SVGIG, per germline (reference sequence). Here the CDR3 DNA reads TGTGCCTGGACTAGCGGGAGCCACGAGCAGTACTTC. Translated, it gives CAWTSGSHEQYF.

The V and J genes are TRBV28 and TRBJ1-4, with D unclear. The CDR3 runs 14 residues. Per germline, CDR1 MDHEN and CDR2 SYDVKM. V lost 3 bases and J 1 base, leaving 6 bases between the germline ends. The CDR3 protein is CASSFGRTNEKLFF. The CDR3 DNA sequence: TGTGCCAGCAGTTTCGGGAGAACTAATGAAAAACTGTTTTTT.

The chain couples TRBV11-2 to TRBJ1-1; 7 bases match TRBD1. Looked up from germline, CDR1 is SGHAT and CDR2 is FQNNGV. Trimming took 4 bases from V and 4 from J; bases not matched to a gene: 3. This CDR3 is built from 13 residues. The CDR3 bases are TGTGCCAGCAGCTGGACAGGCGGCACTGAAGCTTTCTTT. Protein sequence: CASSWTGGTEAFF.

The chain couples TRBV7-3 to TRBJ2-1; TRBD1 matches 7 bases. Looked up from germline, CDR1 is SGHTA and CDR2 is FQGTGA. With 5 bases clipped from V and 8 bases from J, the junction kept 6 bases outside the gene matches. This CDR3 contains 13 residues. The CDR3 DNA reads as TGTGCCAGCAGCCGCCGGGACAGCCATGAGCAGTTCTTC. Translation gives CASSRRDSHEQFF.

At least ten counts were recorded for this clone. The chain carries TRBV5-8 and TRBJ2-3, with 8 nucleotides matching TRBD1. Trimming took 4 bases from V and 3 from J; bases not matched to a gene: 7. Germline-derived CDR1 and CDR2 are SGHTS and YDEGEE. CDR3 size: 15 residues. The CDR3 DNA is TGTGCCAGCAGCCCGGGACAGGCGAGAACAGATACGCAGTATTTT. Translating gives CASSPGQARTDTQYF.